This T cell receptor beta chain was recovered during a study of CD8+ T cells in alopecia areata. Study at large: Treatment comprised oral tofacitinib, 5 to 10 mg twice daily, in treated patients.

General study findings and limits: Expanded CD8+ clones among the top 100, as well as scalp clonality, were significantly decreased by tofacitinib. It was lesional scalp, especially alopecia totalis/universalis, that showed higher clonality than normal scalp. On tofacitinib, scalp and blood still held many of the expanded lesional clones.

Indicated treatment: oral pan-JAK inhibitor, 5-10 mg twice daily. The sequencing template was cDNA reverse transcribed from extracted RNA. TCRdb's table, derived via immunoSEQ multiplex PCR, lists solely in-frame clones and lacks some. The sample lists 90,000 to 150,000 clones; around 56% were seen once. About this clone: Its antigen is currently unknown.

CDR3 length equals 17 residues. Germline values: CDR1 SGHRS, CDR2 YFSETQ. V dropped 0 bases and J dropped 7 bases, with 22 bases sitting between them. The rearrangement uses TRBV5-1 and TRBJ1-2, with a weak D call TRBD1 (5 bases). The TCR comes from a human donor with alopecia areata. The sample here was CD4+ T cells sorted from blood, taken at week 4, from a patient treated with tofacitinib. The DNA for the CDR3 is TGCGCCAGCAGCTTGGGACAGACAGCATCGGCCCAATCTGGCTACACCTTC. Translation gives CASSLGQTASAQSGYTF.